The 14 T cell receptor beta chains listed next were all sequenced from one sample in a study of PD-1 blockade in classical Hodgkin lymphoma. Time point here: cycle 4 day 1 (C4D1), after five to seven weeks of nivolumab. Exposure to brentuximab vedotin varied, and each patient had relapsed following autologous stem cell transplantation. Libraries were prepared by immunoSEQ multiplex PCR; TCRdb keeps only in-frame clonotypes and omits some of them. Here the sample spans some 30,000 clones, around 79% being singletons. The sequencing here drew on peripheral blood mononuclear cells (PBMCs), taken before the fourth cycle of nivolumab. The source of these receptors is a human donor with classical Hodgkin lymphoma.

As to this clone: A clone one base away is much larger, so this may be a read error. The sample has other DNA sequences that encode this CDR3 too. The rearrangement links TRBV2 to TRBJ1-3, with no clear D. CDR3 length: 12 amino acids. Germline lookup yields CDR1 SNHLY and CDR2 FYNNEI. Trimming shortened V by 9 bases and J by 0 bases, and 6 bases separated the two germline ends. Here the CDR3 DNA reads TGTGCCAGAAAGGGCTCTGGAAACACCATATATTTT. It is translated as CARKGSGNTIYF.

The chain joins TRBV6-5 to TRBJ1-2; D remains unclear. This CDR3 comprises 13 residues. V lost 2 bases to trimming and J lost 6 bases, with 10 bases between them. Looked up from germline, CDR1 is MNHEY and CDR2 is SVGAGI. CDR3 DNA sequence: TGTGCCAGCAGTTACGCCTCATGGGATGGCTACACCTTC. Its protein product is CASSYASWDGYTF.

This chain connects TRBV9 to TRBJ2-5, with 7 bases identical to TRBD2. Trimming cost V 0 bases and J 1 base; bases outside gene matches: 3. The CDR3 contains 15 residues. CDR1 is SGDLS, CDR2 YYNGEE, per germline. The CDR3 sequence is CASSVDPSGQETQYF. As DNA, the CDR3 is TGTGCCAGCAGCGTAGATCCTAGCGGCCAAGAGACCCAGTACTTC.

V usage is TRBV28 and J usage is TRBJ1-1, with D maybe TRBD1 (5 bases). The CDR3 has 15 amino acids. The V gene lost 3 bases and the J gene lost 5 bases, with 16 bases spanning the gap. The germline V gene has CDR1 MDHEN and CDR2 SYDVKM. The CDR3 bases are TGTGCCAGCAGTTTGGGAGGGGAGGGGTGGACTGAAGCTTTCTTT. Translating gives CASSLGGEGWTEAFF. Using reference TRBV28 and TRBJ1-1 for the parts outside the CDR3, the full variable domain is DVKVTQSSRYLVKRTGEKVFLECVQDMDHENMFWYRQDPGLGLRLIYFSYDVKMKEKGDIPEGYSVSREKKERFSLILESASTNQTSMYLCASSLGGEGWTEAFFGQGTRLTVV.

The V call is TRBV19, the J call TRBJ2-5; TRBD2 matches at 9 bases. Germline CDR1 LNHDA, CDR2 SQIVND (reference sequence). This CDR3 contains 15 residues. V lost 10 bases and J lost 1; bases outside the gene matches: 10. The CDR3 sequence: CATTSGNIFQETQYF. CDR3 coding DNA: TGTGCCACGACTAGCGGAAATATATTCCAAGAGACCCAGTACTTC.

The count of this clone is one. The CDR3 is CASSLLLMNTEAFF. The DNA of the CDR3 is TGTGCCAGCAGCTTATTACTGATGAACACTGAAGCTTTCTTT. This rearrangement joins TRBV11-2 to TRBJ1-1; D ambiguous. The CDR3 runs 14 residues. Trimming cost V 2 bases and J 0 bases, with 7 bases left between them. Germline values: CDR1 SGHAT, CDR2 FQNNGV. The variable domain in full, with the rest retrieved from reference TRBV11-2 and TRBJ1-1, is EAGVAQSPRYKIIEKRQSVAFWCNPISGHATLYWYQQILGQGPKLLIQFQNNGVVDDSQLPKDRFSAERLKGVDSTLKIQPAKLEDSAVYLCASSLLLMNTEAFFGQGTRLTVV.

The genes are TRBV7-9 and TRBJ2-1, with a weak D call TRBD2 (6 bases). The CDR3 length is 15 residues. CDR1 and CDR2 (germline): SEHNR, FQNEAQ (reference sequence). Trimming took off 5 bases at V and 9 bases at J, with 20 bases between the two ends. The DNA of the CDR3 is TGTGCCAGCAGCCCTTCGGCGGGAACTAATTCTGAGCAGTTCTTC. This translates into CASSPSAGTNSEQFF.

This clone was detected only once. The V call is TRBV7-1, the J call TRBJ1-3; the match to TRBD1 covers 9 bases. TRBV7-1 is an open reading frame, and its role is uncertain. The J segment lost 1 base and the V segment lost 4 bases, leaving 8 bases of the junction unmatched. The CDR3 length is 17 residues. Here the CDR3 reads CASSLILTGGSGNTIYF. The DNA for the CDR3 is TGTGCCAGCAGCTTAATACTGACAGGGGGGTCTGGAAACACCATATATTTT.

There are a few counts of this clone. V gene TRBV7-9 combines with J gene TRBJ1-5; no clear D gene. The CDR3 sequence is 13 residues long. Trimming shortened V by 1 base and J by 4 bases, and 5 bases separated the two germline ends. Germline V CDR1 and CDR2: SEHNR, FQNEAQ (reference sequence). CDR3 sequence: CASSLESNQPQHF. In nucleotides, the CDR3 is TGTGCCAGCAGCTTAGAGTCTAATCAGCCCCAGCATTTT.

The genes are TRBV7-6 and TRBJ2-4; D is possibly TRBD1 (6 bases). Trimming stripped 4 bases from V and 6 bases from J, with 16 bases between. Per the germline V gene, CDR1 is SGHVS and CDR2 is FNYEAQ. The CDR3 covers 15 residues. The CDR3 sequence is CASSSGTPGGNIQYF. CDR3 sequence (DNA): TGTGCCAGCAGCTCCGGGACACCCGGAGGAAACATTCAGTACTTC.

The V gene is TRBV6-5, the J gene TRBJ2-7; 8 bases line up with TRBD2. CDR3 length equals 14 residues. The V gene's germline CDR1 is MNHEY and CDR2 SVGAGI. V shed 0 bases and J 6 bases; nucleotides not matched to a gene: 4. CDR3 DNA sequence: TGTGCCAGCAGTTACTCCGGGGGGGCGGTCGAGCAGTACTTC. Translated, it gives CASSYSGGAVEQYF.

Relative to its sample, this clone is medium-sized. The J gene is TRBJ1-2, the V gene TRBV5-8; no definite D call. Germline CDR1 reads SGHTS; CDR2 reads YDEGEE. This CDR3 contains 12 residues. V was trimmed by 0 bases and J by 5 bases, leaving 5 bases between them. CDR3 in DNA: TGTGCCAGCAGCTTGGAGGGTTATGGCTACACCTTC. Its translation: CASSLEGYGYTF. The variable domain in full, completed from reference TRBV5-8 and TRBJ1-2, reads EAGVTQSPTHLIKTRGQQATLRCSPISGHTSVYWYQQALGLGLQFLLWYDEGEERNRGNFPPRFSGRQFPNYSSELNVNALELEDSALYLCASSLEGYGYTFGSGTRLTVV.

The V gene is TRBV6-1, the J gene TRBJ1-2, with a weak D call TRBD1 (5 bases). Germline loops: CDR1 MNHNS, CDR2 SASEGT. The CDR3 loop spans 13 amino acids. Trimming took 10 bases from V and 8 from J, leaving 20 bases between them. The CDR3 is CATYGTPRRGYTF. DNA of the CDR3: TGTGCCACCTACGGGACTCCGAGGAGGGGCTACACCTTC.

The V and J genes are TRBV29-1 and TRBJ1-4; D is uncertain. In germline, CDR1 is SQVTM, CDR2 ANQGSEA. V lost 4 bases and J 5 bases, leaving 11 bases between the germline ends. CDR3 length equals 13 residues. This CDR3 reads CSVGRRLNEKLFF. CDR3 DNA sequence: TGCAGCGTTGGTAGGAGATTAAATGAAAAACTGTTTTTT.